The present entry profiles one TCR beta chain with its context. Its antigen is not known. The CD8+ T cells came from negative anti-CD4 multisort bead selection followed by positive anti-CD8 selection. T cell subsets were isolated with antibody-coated magnetic beads. The sample originates from a study of relationships among human T cell subsets. Study outcomes and limitations: Across seven subsets, gene usage, CDR3 length and N-additions did not differ significantly.

Germline V gives CDR1 SNHLY, CDR2 FYNNEI. This CDR3 comprises 14 residues. V shed 6 bases and J shed 1 base, with 12 bases lying between them. Semiquantitative ARM-PCR amplified T cell receptor alpha and beta CDR3 regions from mRNA. In ARM-PCR, communal superprimers followed tagged nested gene-specific primers for exponential amplification. Nested primers were removed by exonuclease before the second PCR round. TCRdb passed the multiplex PCR reads through MiXCR, listing each CDR3 protein once. The table records 5,000 to 6,500 distinct CDR3 sequences, 60% to 70% of them present only once. This receptor was obtained from a man aged 40-49 years in good health. V gene TRBV2 combines with J gene TRBJ1-1; D may be TRBD1 (5 bases). The material sequenced was CD8+ T cells sorted from blood. This CDR3 reads CASRGTRRNTEAFF. CDR3 DNA sequence: TGTGCCAGCAGGGGGACCAGGAGGAACACTGAAGCTTTCTTT. The whole variable domain, filled in from reference TRBV2 and TRBJ1-1, reads EPEVTQTPSHQVTQMGQEVILRCVPISNHLYFYWYRQILGQKVEFLVSFYNNEISEKSEIFDDQFSVERPDGSNFTLKIRSTKLEDSAMYFCASRGTRRNTEAFFGQGTRLTVV.